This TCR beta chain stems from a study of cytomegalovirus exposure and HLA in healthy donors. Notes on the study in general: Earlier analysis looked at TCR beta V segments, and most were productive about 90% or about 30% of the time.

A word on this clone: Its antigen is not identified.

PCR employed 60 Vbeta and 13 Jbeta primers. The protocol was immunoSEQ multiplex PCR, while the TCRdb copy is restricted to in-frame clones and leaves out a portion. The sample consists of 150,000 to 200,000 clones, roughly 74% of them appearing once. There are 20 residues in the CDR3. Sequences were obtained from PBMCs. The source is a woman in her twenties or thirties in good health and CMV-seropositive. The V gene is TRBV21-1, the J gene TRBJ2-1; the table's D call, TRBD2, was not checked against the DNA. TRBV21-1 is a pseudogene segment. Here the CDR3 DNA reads TGTGCCAGCAGCAAAGTACAATGCCTTAGCGGGGGCCAGTCTACAGGTAAGCAGTTCTTC. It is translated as CASSKVQCLSGGQSTGKQFF.